Below, one TCR beta chain is given with its context. What it recognizes is unknown. This sample also contains other DNA sequences that code for the same CDR3. The naive CD8 population came from CD45RO-negative cells selected for CCR7, without terminally differentiated effector memory CD45RA+ cells. This sample was included in a study of shared clonotypes between healthy human individuals. Looking at the study overall: Aged 18 to 49, the donors were a couple of women and three men. Points from the study as a whole: Incomplete sequencing of sorted subsets was indicated by rarefaction despite large depth.

Genomic DNA per cell subset filled all wells of several immunoSEQ plates. Profiling relied on immunoSEQ multiplex PCR, and the TCRdb table lists in-frame clones only, not all of them. This sample carries millions of clones, about 95% of them seen once, and the ten largest clones take 1.1%. The CDR3 runs to 15 residues. Trimming removed 1 base from V and 0 bases from J, with 6 bases in between. In germline, CDR1 is LGHNA, CDR2 YNFKEQ. The receptor's source is a young man in good health. Specimen: naive CD8+ T cells sorted from blood. V gene TRBV4-2 combines with J gene TRBJ2-2, with unresolved D. The CDR3 coding sequence is TGTGCCAGCAGCCAAGGCCAAGCGAACACCGGGGAGCTGTTTTTT. Amino acids: CASSQGQANTGELFF.